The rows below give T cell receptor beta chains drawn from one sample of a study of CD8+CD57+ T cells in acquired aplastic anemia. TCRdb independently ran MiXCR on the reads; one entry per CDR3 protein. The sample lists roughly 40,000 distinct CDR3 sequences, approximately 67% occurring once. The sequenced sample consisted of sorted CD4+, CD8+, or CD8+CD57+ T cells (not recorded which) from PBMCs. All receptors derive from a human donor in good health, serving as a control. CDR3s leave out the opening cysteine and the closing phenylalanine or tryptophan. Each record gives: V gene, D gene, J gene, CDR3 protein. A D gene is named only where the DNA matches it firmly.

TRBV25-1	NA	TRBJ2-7	ASSEDQGFSYEQY
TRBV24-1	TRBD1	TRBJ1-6	ATLGQGAGDSPLH
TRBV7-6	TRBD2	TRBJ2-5	ASSLVGTSGAYQETQY
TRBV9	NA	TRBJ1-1	ASSHRPGPNTEAF
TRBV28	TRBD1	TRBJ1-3	ASKEGQGAYGNTIY
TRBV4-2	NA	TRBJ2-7	ASSQETSGQILSYEQY
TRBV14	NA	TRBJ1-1	ASSQVGAVSEAF
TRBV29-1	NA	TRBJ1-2	SVERTDYGYT
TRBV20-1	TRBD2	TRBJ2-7	SATSGITEQY
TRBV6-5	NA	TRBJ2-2	ASGYLVGGSGTGELF
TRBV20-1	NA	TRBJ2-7	SATQGHEQY
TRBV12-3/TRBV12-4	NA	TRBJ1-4	ASSLRGLGDEKLF
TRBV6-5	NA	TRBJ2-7	ASSYRDLYEQY
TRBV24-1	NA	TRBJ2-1	ATSARAYNEQF
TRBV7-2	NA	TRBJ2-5	ASSLVGLQETQY
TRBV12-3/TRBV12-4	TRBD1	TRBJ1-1	ASSPGQGADTEAF
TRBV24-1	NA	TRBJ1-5	ATMGRINQPQH
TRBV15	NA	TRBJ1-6	ATSRDKGTIRTLH
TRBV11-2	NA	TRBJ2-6	ASSLGEGPGANVLT
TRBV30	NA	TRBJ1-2	AWRANGHDGDGYT
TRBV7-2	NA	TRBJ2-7	ASSFPRYEQY
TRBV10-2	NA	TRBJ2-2	ASSGPRLVYTGELF
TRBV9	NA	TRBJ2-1	ASSLLSGEIYNEQF
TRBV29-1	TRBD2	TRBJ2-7	SGRGGYEQY
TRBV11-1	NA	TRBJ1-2	ASSPPSQGIPGLYGYT
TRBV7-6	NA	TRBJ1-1	ASSSRGGGVTEAF
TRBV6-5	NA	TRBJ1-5	ASSFPRSNPQH
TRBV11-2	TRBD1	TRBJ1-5	ASSLERILNRGEGNQPQH
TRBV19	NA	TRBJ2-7	ASSMVRTPTYEQY
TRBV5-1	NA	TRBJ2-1	ASSREGGEQF
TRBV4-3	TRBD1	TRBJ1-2	ASSLRTGSNYGYT
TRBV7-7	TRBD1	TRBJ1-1	ASSPDRGPPPYEAF
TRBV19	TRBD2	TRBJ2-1	ASSMMAGGYNEQF
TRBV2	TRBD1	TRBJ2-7	ASSYGTGTYEQY
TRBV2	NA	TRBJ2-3	ASNRLDTDTQY
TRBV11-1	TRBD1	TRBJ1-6	ASSPNPGTGGVSYNSPLH
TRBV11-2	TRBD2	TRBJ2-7	ASSPPTGTTLSYEQY
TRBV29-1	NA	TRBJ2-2	SVYEGPNTGELF
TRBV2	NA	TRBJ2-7	ARGSEGSNEQY
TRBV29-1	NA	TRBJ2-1	SVDLDNYNEQF
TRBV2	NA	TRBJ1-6	ASSSEGSPLH
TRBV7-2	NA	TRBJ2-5	ASSSRVQETQY
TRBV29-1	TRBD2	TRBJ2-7	STSSGAYEQY
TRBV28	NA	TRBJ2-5	ASSFAGQETQY
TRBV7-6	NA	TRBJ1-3	ASSLMEGQIGGNTIY
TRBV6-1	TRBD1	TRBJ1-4	ASRRTGINEKLF
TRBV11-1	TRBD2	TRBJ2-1	ASSFFSGVSGGAYNEQF
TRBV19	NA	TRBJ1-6	ASSISL
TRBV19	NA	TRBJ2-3	ASIAGRGDTDTQY
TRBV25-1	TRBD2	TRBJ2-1	ASSGTSGSSYNEQF
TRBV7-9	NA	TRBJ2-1	ASSLVGNNEQF
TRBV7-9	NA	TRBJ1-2	ASSLGRRYGYT
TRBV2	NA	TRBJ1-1	ASSYRRQGTEAF
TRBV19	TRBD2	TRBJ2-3	ASSILAGGPPSTDTQY
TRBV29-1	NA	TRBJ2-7	SAGTANEQY
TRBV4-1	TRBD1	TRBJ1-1	ASSKGQTEAF
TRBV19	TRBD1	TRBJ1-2	AIRQGNYGYT
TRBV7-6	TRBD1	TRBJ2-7	ASSPGGHLAYEQY
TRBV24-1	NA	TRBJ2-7	ATSDSDRTYEQY